The clone carrying this T cell receptor (beta chain) appeared a single time. Authors' methods: Amplification of reference gene primers provided the estimated nucleated cell counts. Using immunoSEQ multiplex PCR, the repertoire was profiled, and TCRdb retains in-frame clones only, with some absent. V and J calls and clone size are given by that table; D and trimming were obtained from the DNA. Of over 150,000 clones listed, around nine tenths are singletons. The data belong to a study of blood T cell repertoires in COVID-19. The overall study: From the United States, Italy and Spain came samples of acute and convalescent COVID-19. T cells, B-cell-depleted T cells, or PBMCs supplied cDNA or gDNA.

The germline V gene has CDR1 SGHAT and CDR2 FQNNGV. This CDR3 has 13 amino acids. Trimming shortened V by 3 bases and J by 4 bases, and 9 bases separated the two germline ends. Seattle cases were enrolled at active infection and followed longitudinally. The chain couples TRBV11-2 to TRBJ2-5; D is uncertain. Sequenced material: peripheral blood. This clonotype was sampled from a woman aged 70-85 years with COVID-19, enrolled during active disease. The CDR3: CASSFRSLETQYF. CDR3 nucleotide sequence: TGTGCCAGCAGCTTCCGTAGTTTAGAGACCCAGTACTTC.